Below, one TCR beta chain is given with its context. Germline V lookup: CDR1 SGHTA, CDR2 FQGNSA. The V end lost 2 bases, the J end lost 0 bases, and 7 bases lay between the germline ends. The CDR3 loop spans 15 amino acids. Sequenced by immunoSEQ multiplex PCR; TCRdb stores in-frame clones only, minus some. This table holds roughly 330,000 clones, 88% found once. These data belong to a study of blood T cell repertoires in COVID-19. The chain joins TRBV7-2 to TRBJ2-2; perhaps TRBD1 as D (5 bases). The sequenced sample consisted of PBMCs or T cells enriched from blood (not recorded which). The sequence derives from a man aged 25-40 years who had recovered from COVID-19. CDR3 protein: CASSLLGANTGELFF. CDR3 nucleotide sequence: TGTGCCAGCAGCTTATTAGGGGCGAACACCGGGGAGCTGTTTTTT.